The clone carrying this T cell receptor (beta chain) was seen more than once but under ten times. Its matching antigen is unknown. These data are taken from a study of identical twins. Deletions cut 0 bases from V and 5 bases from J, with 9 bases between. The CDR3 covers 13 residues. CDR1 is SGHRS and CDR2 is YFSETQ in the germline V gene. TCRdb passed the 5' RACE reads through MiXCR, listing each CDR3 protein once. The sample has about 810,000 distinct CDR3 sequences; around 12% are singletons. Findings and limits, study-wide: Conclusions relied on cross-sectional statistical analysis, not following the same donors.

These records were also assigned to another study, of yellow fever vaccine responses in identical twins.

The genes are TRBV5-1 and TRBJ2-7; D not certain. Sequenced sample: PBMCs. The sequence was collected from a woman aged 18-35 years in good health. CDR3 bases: TGCGCCAGCAGCTTGGCTGGGCAGCACGAGCAGTACTTC. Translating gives CASSLAGQHEQYF.